This T cell receptor (beta chain) was sequenced in a study of spatial heterogeneity in lung cancer. Study background: Averaged across combinations, each unique TCR and UMI pairing appeared more than ten times in raw reads, which were uncorrected.

This clonotype has more than one count but fewer than ten. Antigen unknown. Described time point: sample taken at primary tumor resection. From tumor, nontumor lung or frozen PBMC, whole RNA was taken unsorted for sequencing. The donor population consisted of roughly 70 patients with untreated, early-stage non-small cell lung cancer. Every individual TCR cDNA molecule carried its own unique molecular identifier, which allowed correction of PCR and sequencing errors. TCRdb used MiXCR to reprocess the 5' RACE reads, holding one entry per CDR3 protein. The data show some 64,000 distinct CDR3 sequences, 8% to 9% seen once. CDR3 length equals 13 residues. Germline loops: CDR1 SGHTA, CDR2 FQGTGA. J gave up 7 bases and V 8 bases, and 8 bases lay outside the gene matches. Study results and caveats: Compared with follow-up, resection was when ubiquitous expanded tumor TCRs appeared in blood more.

This sequence was found in a female donor with early-stage non-small cell lung cancer. The starting material was PBMCs, obtained at surgery. The rearrangement links TRBV7-3 to TRBJ2-1; the match to TRBD2 covers 7 bases. CDR3 sequence: CASGRGVGNEQFF. The CDR3 DNA sequence: TGTGCCAGCGGGAGGGGAGTGGGAAATGAGCAGTTCTTC.